Listed here is a single T cell receptor (beta chain). Its antigen remains unknown. Only in-frame clones appear in the TCRdb table, and some are missing; sequencing was by immunoSEQ multiplex PCR. Of under 300,000 clones listed, approximately 93% are singletons. These data originate in a study of T cell responses to AZD1222 COVID-19 vaccine. Study observations and caveats: It was only a handful of AZD1222 recipients who were seropositive at baseline. In a largely white British group with more females than males, clonal diversity was possibly underestimated. CD4 TCRs linked to vaccination spanned spike, dominating at 160-218 and 743-854.

This CDR3 comprises 16 residues. The V gene lost 4 bases and the J gene lost 9 bases, with 24 bases spanning the gap. Per the germline V gene, CDR1 is MDHEN and CDR2 is SYDVKM. The sequence came from an adult in good health. The sequences come from peripheral blood, collected on day 0 of AZD1222 vaccination. The gene calls are TRBV28 and TRBJ1-2; maybe TRBD1 (5 bases). CDR3 DNA: TGTGCCAGCAGTTCCGTGACCCCGGGACGTCCCGATCGCTACACCTTC. This sequence encodes CASSSVTPGRPDRYTF.